There are many counts of the clone carrying this T cell receptor (beta chain). Arm-PCR of CDR3 regions with iRepertoire HTBI primers generated TCR beta libraries. In TCRdb, the multiplex PCR reads were re-called with MiXCR into one record per CDR3 protein. The sample has about 460,000 distinct CDR3 sequences; roughly 23% are singletons. V was pared by 6 bases and J by 0 bases, with 7 bases of the junction left unmatched. Germline loops: CDR1 MDHEN, CDR2 SYDVKM. The CDR3 runs 15 residues. The record originates from a study of regulatory T cells in long-lasting Graves disease. Described time point: persistent/refractory GD, antithyroid drugs over 5 years with positive TRAb. PBMC-extracted RNA yielded the TCR library.

The sample consisted of peripheral blood mononuclear cells (PBMCs), taken when the disease was refractory, from a patient treated with antithyroid drugs. The clonotype originates from a female donor with Graves disease. The chain has TRBV28 and TRBJ2-7; 8 positions agree with TRBD2. CDR3 in DNA: TGTGCCAGCAGACAAAGCGGGAGCCCCTCCTACGAGCAGTACTTC. It encodes CASRQSGSPSYEQYF.